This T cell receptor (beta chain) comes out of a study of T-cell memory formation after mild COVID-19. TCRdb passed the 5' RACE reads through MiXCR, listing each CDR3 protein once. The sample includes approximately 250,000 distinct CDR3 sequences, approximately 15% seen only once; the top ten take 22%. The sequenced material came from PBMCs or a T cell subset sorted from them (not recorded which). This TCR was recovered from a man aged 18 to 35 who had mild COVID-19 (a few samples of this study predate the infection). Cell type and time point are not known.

CDR3 region: CATRSSYEQYF. The CDR3 DNA is TGTGCCACCCGGAGCTCCTACGAGCAGTACTTC. This rearrangement joins TRBV6-5 to TRBJ2-7, with unresolved D. CDR3 length equals 11 residues. Trimming left V 10 bases short and J 0 bases short, with 7 bases between. Germline CDR1 and CDR2: MNHEY and SVGAGI.